The 29 T cell receptor beta chains given below trace back to one sample, sequenced in a study of blood T cell repertoires in COVID-19. Data came from immunoSEQ multiplex PCR; TCRdb stores just in-frame clones and leaves some out. The table includes around 180,000 clones, approximately 84% detected once. Input material: peripheral blood. The origin of the receptors is a human donor in a cohort sampled during active COVID-19.

Only a few counts were recorded for this clone. The chain joins TRBV20-1 to TRBJ1-1; D is uncertain. V was pared by 3 bases and J by 1 base, with 6 bases between. The CDR3 is 12 residues long. The germline V gene encodes CDR1 DFQATT and CDR2 SNEGSKA (reference sequence). The CDR3 nucleotides read TGCAGTGCTAGTCCGAGGAACACTGAAGCTTTCTTT. As protein: CSASPRNTEAFF.

The V gene is TRBV10-1, the J gene TRBJ2-7; TRBD2 is a possible D gene (6 bases). V was shortened by 3 bases and J by 1 base, with 13 bases between the two germline ends. Per the germline V gene, CDR1 is WNHNN and CDR2 is SYGVQD (reference sequence). The CDR3 contains 15 residues. The CDR3 nucleotides read TGCGCCAGCAGTGATGGGGCGGAGGGTTCCTACGAGCAGTACTTC. It encodes CASSDGAEGSYEQYF.

This clone was picked up many times. The rearrangement uses TRBV2 and TRBJ1-2, with D perhaps TRBD1 (5 bases). Germline V gives CDR1 SNHLY, CDR2 FYNNEI. This CDR3 spans 12 amino acids. Trimming left V 11 bases short and J 4 bases short, with 14 bases between. The CDR3 protein is CAGSTAPYGYTF. The CDR3 nucleotides read TGTGCCGGATCGACAGCTCCCTATGGCTACACCTTC.

The chain combines TRBV3-1 (or the pseudogene TRBV3-2) with TRBJ2-7; 8 bases match TRBD1. This CDR3 spans 17 amino acids. Germline CDR1 and CDR2: LGHDT and YNNKEL (reference sequence). With 5 bases clipped from V and 0 bases from J, the junction kept 12 bases outside the gene matches. The CDR3: CASSSGTGGIGSYEQYF. DNA for the CDR3: TGTGCCAGCAGCTCCGGGACAGGAGGAATTGGCTCCTACGAGCAGTACTTC.

This chain connects TRBV7-8 to TRBJ1-5; weak D call: TRBD1 (5 bases). Germline CDR1 reads SGHVS; CDR2 reads FQNEAQ. The CDR3 is 14 residues long. Trimming took 1 base from V and 2 from J, leaving 6 bases between them. The CDR3 bases are TGTGCCAGCAGCTTAGGCAGGGGCAATCAGCCCCAGCATTTT. It is translated as CASSLGRGNQPQHF.

This clone showed up just once. The V call is TRBV9, the J call TRBJ2-7; D perhaps matches TRBD1 (6 bases). From germline, CDR1 is SGDLS and CDR2 YYNGEE. Trimming shortened V by 4 bases and J by 4 bases, and 15 bases separated the two germline ends. CDR3 length: 14 residues. The DNA for the CDR3 is TGTGCCAGCAGCCCCGAGGGGGTGGTATACGAGCAGTACTTC. Its translation: CASSPEGVVYEQYF.

The chain couples TRBV15 to TRBJ2-7; D remains ambiguous. Germline loops: CDR1 LNHNV, CDR2 YYDKDF (reference sequence). V shed 0 bases and J shed 0 bases, with 9 bases lying between them. The CDR3 runs to 15 residues. CDR3 sequence reads: CATSRDLAGSYEQYF. The CDR3 coding sequence is TGTGCCACCAGCAGAGATTTGGCAGGCTCCTACGAGCAGTACTTC.

This chain uses TRBV19 with TRBJ2-3; 16 bases map to TRBD2. The V and J ends lost 6 bases and 4 bases, in that order; junction bases with no gene match: 4. This CDR3 is 16 amino acids long. Per the germline V gene, CDR1 is LNHDA and CDR2 is SQIVND (reference sequence). In DNA, the CDR3 is TGTGCCAGTAGCGGGACTAGCGGGGGGGCTGCAGATACGCAGTATTTT. Amino acids: CASSGTSGGAADTQYF.

The rearrangement uses TRBV3-1 (or the pseudogene TRBV3-2) and TRBJ1-5; D remains unclear. V was shortened by 0 bases and J by 6 bases, with 12 bases between the two germline ends. Germline V gene lookup returns CDR1 LGHDT and CDR2 YNNKEL (reference sequence). CDR3 length: 15 residues. The CDR3 here is CASSQDAGGGQPQHF. In nucleotides, the CDR3 is TGTGCCAGCAGCCAAGACGCGGGAGGAGGTCAGCCCCAGCATTTT.

This clone was found a few times. The gene calls are TRBV5-6 and TRBJ1-3; D might be TRBD1 (6 bases). Germline V gene lookup returns CDR1 SGHDT and CDR2 YYEEEE. Trimming removed 1 base from V and 5 bases from J, with 13 bases in between. CDR3 length equals 15 residues. The CDR3 nucleotides read TGTGCCAGCAGCTTGTACAGGGAAAGGAGAAACACCATATATTTT. Its protein product is CASSLYRERRNTIYF. The variable domain in full, completed from reference TRBV5-6 and TRBJ1-3, reads DAGVTQSPTHLIKTRGQQVTLRCSPKSGHDTVSWYQQALGQGPQFIFQYYEEEERQRGNFPDRFSGHQFPNYSSELNVNALLLGDSALYLCASSLYRERRNTIYFGEGSWLTVV.

In regard to this clone: Other DNA sequences in the sample encode the same CDR3. The chain combines TRBV5-1 with TRBJ2-1, with D possibly matching TRBD1 (5 bases). V gave up 0 bases and J gave up 0 bases, with 7 bases separating them. The germline gives CDR1 SGHRS, CDR2 YFSETQ. The CDR3 extends over 15 amino acids. The DNA for the CDR3 is TGCGCCAGCAGCTTGGGTCAGGGCTCCTACAATGAGCAGTTCTTC. Translation gives CASSLGQGSYNEQFF.

The rearrangement uses TRBV27 and TRBJ2-3; weak D call: TRBD1 (6 bases). The CDR3 is 13 amino acids. From germline, CDR1 is MNHEY and CDR2 SMNVEV (reference sequence). Trimming removed 7 bases from V and 4 bases from J, with 12 bases in between. CDR3 bases: TGTGCCAGCAAACCCGAGGGGGCAGATACGCAGTATTTT. Protein sequence: CASKPEGADTQYF.

J is TRBJ2-1 and V is TRBV19; 9 bases line up with TRBD1. This CDR3 region has 15 residues. Looked up from germline, CDR1 is LNHDA and CDR2 is SQIVND (reference sequence). V trimming: 8 bases; J trimming: 6 bases; junction bases outside the gene matches: 11. The CDR3 sequence: CASDPGQGLSNEQFF. CDR3 coding DNA: TGTGCCAGTGATCCGGGACAGGGTCTTTCCAATGAGCAGTTCTTC.

This chain uses TRBV10-2 with TRBJ2-1; D is unresolved. V gave up 6 bases and J gave up 9 bases, with 12 bases separating them. Germline lookup yields CDR1 WSHSY and CDR2 SAAADI. CDR3 length: 12 amino acids. CDR3 sequence (DNA): TGCGCCAGCAGCGCCCGTCCCAGTGAGCAGTTCTTC. Its protein product is CASSARPSEQFF.

The table lists this clone with many counts. The J gene is TRBJ2-2, the V gene TRBV2; 8 bases are a match to TRBD1. The CDR3 loop spans 16 amino acids. V lost 3 bases to trimming and J lost 2 bases; unmatched junction nucleotides: 5. The germline V gene encodes CDR1 SNHLY and CDR2 FYNNEI. CDR3 bases: TGTGCCAGCAGTGATCCAGGACAGGGAAACACCGGGGAGCTGTTTTTT. It is translated as CASSDPGQGNTGELFF. The variable domain in full, with the rest retrieved from reference TRBV2 and TRBJ2-2, is EPEVTQTPSHQVTQMGQEVILRCVPISNHLYFYWYRQILGQKVEFLVSFYNNEISEKSEIFDDQFSVERPDGSNFTLKIRSTKLEDSAMYFCASSDPGQGNTGELFFGEGSRLTVL.

The CDR3 protein is CASSRRPGLINEQFF. In DNA form, the CDR3 reads TGTGCCAGCAGCCGTCGGCCGGGACTTATCAATGAGCAGTTCTTC. The chain links TRBV3-1 (or the pseudogene TRBV3-2) to TRBJ2-1; possibly TRBD2 for D (6 bases). The CDR3 covers 15 residues. V lost 4 bases, J lost 6 bases, and 16 bases lay in between. Germline V CDR1 and CDR2: LGHDT, YNNKEL (reference sequence).

This chain links TRBV10-3 with TRBJ1-2; a weak D match, TRBD1 (5 bases). Germline V lookup: CDR1 ENHRY, CDR2 SYGVKD. There are 13 residues in the CDR3. The V gene lost 5 bases and the J gene lost 5 bases, with 12 bases spanning the gap. The CDR3 sequence is CAISRQPEYGYTF. Here the CDR3 DNA reads TGTGCCATCAGTCGACAGCCCGAGTATGGCTACACCTTC.

This chain joins TRBV5-5 and TRBJ1-4, with a tentative D call TRBD1 (6 bases). Deletions cut 4 bases from V and 2 bases from J, with 15 bases between. The CDR3 sequence is 16 residues long. CDR1 and CDR2 from the germline V gene are SGHKS and YYEKEE (reference sequence). This CDR3 is CASSPLGAATNEKLFF. The CDR3 DNA reads TGTGCCAGCAGCCCATTGGGGGCAGCGACTAATGAAAAACTGTTTTTT.

The rearrangement uses TRBV6-5 and TRBJ1-5, with 7 bases aligning to TRBD1. Germline V gene lookup returns CDR1 MNHEY and CDR2 SVGAGI. J was trimmed by 6 bases and V by 6 bases; bases with no gene match: 8. The CDR3 has 14 amino acids. The CDR3 reads CASSASGGTQPQHF. The CDR3 nucleotides read TGTGCCAGCAGCGCATCAGGGGGAACTCAGCCCCAGCATTTT.

This clone was seen only a few times. The rearrangement joins TRBV6-5 to TRBJ1-2; TRBD1 matches 8 bases. The trim removed 3 bases at V and 3 bases at J, leaving 3 bases unmatched. The V gene's germline CDR1 is MNHEY and CDR2 SVGAGI. The CDR3 spans 14 residues. Written as DNA, the CDR3 is TGTGCCAGCAGTTATTCAGGGGGCGACTATGGCTACACCTTC. Translating it yields CASSYSGGDYGYTF.

The rearrangement joins TRBV3-1 (or the pseudogene TRBV3-2) to TRBJ1-1; D ambiguous. The CDR3 has 13 residues. Germline CDR1 LGHDT, CDR2 YNNKEL (reference sequence). V was trimmed by 4 bases and J by 3 bases, leaving 9 bases between them. The CDR3 DNA sequence: TGTGCCAGCAGCCTCTATCCGGACACTGAAGCTTTCTTT. Translating it yields CASSLYPDTEAFF.

The chain recombines TRBV12-3 or TRBV12-4 with TRBJ2-5; D remains ambiguous. V lost 6 bases to trimming and J lost 4 bases, with 9 bases between them. The length of the CDR3 is 12 residues. CDR3 residues: CASSPSGETQYF. The CDR3 DNA reads as TGTGCCAGCAGCCCCTCGGGAGAGACCCAGTACTTC.

The chain is built from TRBV29-1 and TRBJ1-4, with 12 bases fitting TRBD1. CDR1 SQVTM and CDR2 ANQGSEA come from the germline V gene. CDR3 length: 13 amino acids. J lost 8 bases, V lost 7 bases, and 5 bases had no gene match. As DNA, the CDR3 is TGCAGCGCCCGGGACAGGGGGCGAGAAAAACTGTTTTTT. Its protein product is CSARDRGREKLFF. The full variable domain, in which reference TRBV29-1 and TRBJ1-4 provide the parts outside the CDR3, is SAVISQKPSRDICQRGTSLTIQCQVDSQVTMMFWYRQQPGQSLTLIATANQGSEATYESGFVIDKFPISRPNLTFSTLTVSNMSPEDSSIYLCSARDRGREKLFFGSGTQLSVL.

This clone came up once. The V gene is TRBV7-9, the J gene TRBJ1-4; unclear D gene. This CDR3 contains 12 residues. V lost 2 bases to trimming and J lost 7 bases, with 5 bases between them. Looked up from germline, CDR1 is SEHNR and CDR2 is FQNEAQ (reference sequence). The CDR3 sequence: CASSLLAEKLFF. In nucleotides, the CDR3 is TGTGCCAGCAGCTTACTGGCTGAAAAACTGTTTTTT.

The V call is TRBV6-1, the J call TRBJ1-5, with D possibly TRBD1 on 6 matching bases. The CDR3 consists of 16 residues. The germline V and J ends were trimmed by 1 base and 0 bases, with 10 bases remaining between them. Germline CDR1 reads MNHNS; CDR2 reads SASEGT. The DNA of the CDR3 is TGTGCCAGCAGTGAAGAGGACAGATATAGCAATCAGCCCCAGCATTTT. Amino acids: CASSEEDRYSNQPQHF.

The chain carries TRBV5-6 and TRBJ2-1; 9 bases are shared with TRBD2. The CDR3 is made up of 19 amino acids. Germline assignment: CDR1 SGHDT and CDR2 YYEEEE. Trimming cost V 1 base and J 0 bases; bases outside gene matches: 11. For the CDR3, the DNA is TGTGCCAGCAGCTTGCGCCCAGGACTAGCGTTGAGCTCCTACAATGAGCAGTTCTTC. Translating it yields CASSLRPGLALSSYNEQFF. The whole variable domain, remainder taken from reference TRBV5-6 and TRBJ2-1, is DAGVTQSPTHLIKTRGQQVTLRCSPKSGHDTVSWYQQALGQGPQFIFQYYEEEERQRGNFPDRFSGHQFPNYSSELNVNALLLGDSALYLCASSLRPGLALSSYNEQFFGPGTRLTVL.

The CDR3 nucleotides are TGTGCCAGCAGCCAAGACATGACAGGGATGGTGGGCAATCAGCCCCAGCATTTT. Its translation is CASSQDMTGMVGNQPQHF. This chain connects TRBV14 to TRBJ1-5; TRBD1 aligns across 7 bases. The CDR3 spans 18 residues. Germline values: CDR1 SGHDN, CDR2 FVKESK. V lost 0 bases to trimming and J lost 2 bases; unmatched junction nucleotides: 10.

CDR3 amino acids: CSVSSGSGYTF. Here the CDR3 DNA reads TGCAGCGTTAGTTCGGGGAGTGGCTACACCTTC. The V call is TRBV29-1, the J call TRBJ1-2; D gene ambiguous. Between the trimmed V and J ends, which lost 5 bases and 7 bases, there was a span of 11 bases. There are 11 residues in the CDR3. From germline, CDR1 is SQVTM and CDR2 ANQGSEA. Supplemented by reference TRBV29-1 and TRBJ1-2, the full variable domain reads SAVISQKPSRDICQRGTSLTIQCQVDSQVTMMFWYRQQPGQSLTLIATANQGSEATYESGFVIDKFPISRPNLTFSTLTVSNMSPEDSSIYLCSVSSGSGYTFGSGTRLTVV.

The chain joins TRBV3-1 (or the pseudogene TRBV3-2) to TRBJ2-2; 10 bases match TRBD2. This CDR3 is 16 amino acids long. Germline-derived CDR1 and CDR2 are LGHDT and YNNKEL (reference sequence). V shed 3 bases, J shed 0 bases, and the junction held 1 base outside the gene matches. This CDR3 reads CASSHLAGANTGELFF. CDR3 nucleotide sequence: TGTGCCAGCAGCCATCTAGCGGGGGCGAACACCGGGGAGCTGTTTTTT.